This T cell receptor (beta chain) was captured by sequencing in a study of blood T cell repertoires in COVID-19. This study enrolled people aged about 18 to 100 from around 26 US geographic areas. The germline V gene encodes CDR1 MDHEN and CDR2 SYDVKM. CDR3 length: 16 residues. Losses at the gene ends were 2 bases for V and 8 bases for J; bases not matched to a gene: 12. The data were produced by immunoSEQ multiplex PCR, yet TCRdb's version contains in-frame clones alone and is incomplete. The sample holds 400,000 or so clones; 75% to 90% are singletons and the top ten take roughly 1.1%. The chain employs TRBV28 and TRBJ1-2, with TRBD1 identical over 9 bases. The sequence was collected from a young man who had recovered from COVID-19. What was sequenced was PBMCs or T cells enriched from blood (not recorded which). The CDR3, as DNA: TGTGCCAGCAGTTTACCGGACAGGGGACTAGTAGGGGGCTACACCTTC. Residues: CASSLPDRGLVGGYTF.